This T cell receptor beta chain was documented in a study of T cell responses to AZD1222 COVID-19 vaccine. This clone has a single count. Antigen: not known. The study's findings and limits: Donors, mostly white British, included more females; clonal diversity was possibly underestimated. Among vaccine-associated CD4 TCRs, coverage spanned spike, with dominance at 160-218 and 743-854.

The CDR3 extends over 14 amino acids. J was trimmed by 5 bases and V by 6 bases; bases with no gene match: 9. Per the germline V gene, CDR1 is SGHTA and CDR2 is FQGTGA. Repertoires were generated with immunoSEQ multiplex PCR, while TCRdb's copy carries only in-frame clones and drops some. The profile covers some 110,000 clones, with roughly 86% appearing a single time and 3.3% taken by the ten largest. This material consisted of peripheral blood, taken 28 days after the second dose of the MenACWY control vaccine. The rearrangement joins TRBV7-3 to TRBJ1-2, with 7 bases identical to TRBD1. The origin of this receptor is an adult who received the MenACWY meningococcal vaccine as a control. The CDR3: CASRPGTVGYGYTF. The DNA for the CDR3 is TGTGCCAGCAGGCCCGGGACAGTCGGATATGGCTACACCTTC. The full variable domain, rest sourced from reference TRBV7-3 and TRBJ1-2, is GAGVSQTPSNKVTEKGKYVELRCDPISGHTALYWYRQSLGQGPEFLIYFQGTGAADDSGLPNDRFFAVRPEGSVSTLKIQRTERGDSAVYLCASRPGTVGYGYTFGSGTRLTVV.